These 12 T cell receptor beta chains originate from one sample sequenced in a study of cytomegalovirus exposure and HLA in healthy donors. It was with 60 Vbeta and 13 Jbeta primers that the PCR ran. Method: immunoSEQ multiplex PCR; TCRdb's copy keeps in-frame clones and lacks some. This table lists 200,000 or so clones. Sequencing was carried out using PBMCs. These receptors all stem from a boy aged 5-17 years in good health and CMV-seronegative.

The chain employs TRBV5-1 and TRBJ1-6, with a weak D call TRBD1 (5 bases). Per germline, CDR1 SGHRS and CDR2 YFSETQ. This CDR3 is 14 amino acids long. V gave up 6 bases and J gave up 6 bases, with 13 bases separating them. Here the CDR3 DNA reads TGCGCCAGCATGGCGGGGGACGGTAATTCACCCCTCCACTTT. Amino acid sequence: CASMAGDGNSPLHF.

The V gene is TRBV19, the J gene TRBJ2-1, with D tentatively TRBD2 (5 bases). V was cut by 5 bases and J by 0 bases, with 8 bases left in between. The length of the CDR3 is 14 residues. Per germline, CDR1 LNHDA and CDR2 SQIVND (reference sequence). CDR3 nucleotides: TGTGCCAGTAGTGGCGGACTCTCCTACAATGAGCAGTTCTTC. Its protein product is CASSGGLSYNEQFF.

The chain uses TRBV28 and TRBJ1-2, with D unresolved. Trimming left V 3 bases short and J 1 base short, with 12 bases between. The CDR3 is made up of 15 amino acids. Germline V gives CDR1 MDHEN, CDR2 SYDVKM. The CDR3 DNA is TGTGCCAGCAGTTTCCCCGGGAGTTTTAACTATGGCTACACCTTC. This codes for CASSFPGSFNYGYTF.

The CDR3 DNA is TGTGCCAGCAGCCCGCGTTACACTGAAGCTTTCTTT. This translates into CASSPRYTEAFF. This rearrangement joins TRBV5-8 to TRBJ1-1; the D is unclear. The CDR3 is made up of 12 amino acids. V was pared by 4 bases and J by 3 bases, with 7 bases between. CDR1 and CDR2 (germline): SGHTS, YDEGEE.

The rearrangement links TRBV4-2 to TRBJ2-3, with TRBD2 identical over 8 bases. J was trimmed by 4 bases and V by 0 bases; bases with no gene match: 6. The CDR3 loop spans 16 amino acids. CDR1 LGHNA and CDR2 YNFKEQ come from the germline V gene. The CDR3 region is CASSQEAGGAADTQYF. In nucleotides, the CDR3 is TGTGCCAGCAGCCAAGAAGCCGGGGGGGCCGCAGATACGCAGTATTTT.

V usage is TRBV6-5 and J usage is TRBJ2-5; D may be TRBD1 (6 bases). V gave up 9 bases and J gave up 2 bases, with 10 bases separating them. The germline gives CDR1 MNHEY, CDR2 SVGAGI. The CDR3 contains 12 residues. The chain's CDR3 is CASRTVQETQYF. CDR3 nucleotide sequence: TGTGCCAGTAGGACAGTACAAGAGACCCAGTACTTC.

This chain's CDR3 is CASDASGGATDTQYF. DNA for the CDR3: TGTGCCAGCGATGCTAGCGGGGGGGCCACAGATACGCAGTATTTT. The chain couples TRBV9 to TRBJ2-3, with 12 bases fitting TRBD2. CDR3 length: 15 amino acids. With 7 bases clipped from V and 2 bases from J, the junction kept 5 bases outside the gene matches. The V gene's germline CDR1 is SGDLS and CDR2 YYNGEE.

The chain recombines TRBV11-2 with TRBJ2-5; D gene uncertain. V was trimmed by 3 bases and J by 4 bases, leaving 3 bases between them. Germline V gene data show CDR1 as SGHAT and CDR2 as FQNNGV. This CDR3 is 11 amino acids long. CDR3 bases: TGTGCCAGCAGCTTCGGAGAGACCCAGTACTTC. This translates into CASSFGETQYF. The complete variable domain, with remaining parts taken from reference TRBV11-2 and TRBJ2-5, reads EAGVAQSPRYKIIEKRQSVAFWCNPISGHATLYWYQQILGQGPKLLIQFQNNGVVDDSQLPKDRFSAERLKGVDSTLKIQPAKLEDSAVYLCASSFGETQYFGPGTRLLVL.

The chain links TRBV4-2 to TRBJ2-5; 8 nucleotides align to TRBD2. CDR1 LGHNA and CDR2 YNFKEQ come from the germline V gene. This CDR3 has 15 residues. The V gene end was trimmed by 0 bases and the J gene end by 7 bases; junction bases not matched to a gene: 7. The CDR3 loop reads CASSQDSGEVGTQYF. CDR3 bases: TGTGCCAGCAGCCAAGATAGCGGGGAGGTCGGGACCCAGTACTTC.

J is TRBJ2-7 and V is TRBV28, with D maybe TRBD1 (5 bases). V gave up 5 bases and J gave up 4 bases, with 24 bases separating them. This CDR3 comprises 17 residues. Germline assignment: CDR1 MDHEN and CDR2 SYDVKM. The CDR3 spells CASSPGAGAHVLYEQYF. Here the CDR3 DNA reads TGTGCCAGCAGTCCTGGGGCAGGCGCTCATGTCCTTTACGAGCAGTACTTC.

To note about this clone: This specimen includes other DNA sequences encoding the same CDR3. This chain uses TRBV19 with TRBJ1-1; D is uncertain. Per germline, CDR1 LNHDA and CDR2 SQIVND (reference sequence). V was clipped by 5 bases and J by 0 bases, with 7 bases between them. The CDR3 length is 13 residues. This CDR3 is CASSVHLNTEAFF. Here the CDR3 DNA reads TGTGCCAGTAGTGTACATCTGAACACTGAAGCTTTCTTT.

The V and J genes are TRBV5-6 and TRBJ1-2; 7 bases are a match to TRBD1. Germline V gives CDR1 SGHDT, CDR2 YYEEEE. Trimming at V came to 4 bases and at J to 5 bases, leaving 11 bases not matched to a gene. CDR3 size: 15 residues. The CDR3, as DNA: TGTGCCAGCAGCCCTAGACAGGGCCTTGGGTATGGCTACACCTTC. It encodes CASSPRQGLGYGYTF.